A selection of T cell receptor beta chains follows, all from one sample in a study of blood T cell repertoires in COVID-19. Libraries were prepared by immunoSEQ multiplex PCR; TCRdb keeps only in-frame clonotypes and omits some of them. Of about 180,000 clones detected, 80% to 90% appear once; the ten largest clones hold under 2%. Sequencing was done on a sample of peripheral blood. All receptors derive from a man between 18 and 29 years old who had recovered from COVID-19. Each CDR3 is given with its conserved first and last residue. The D gene is left open where the match is weak. For some rows the clone size is stated as once, few or many, or as a class when expanded; others skip it.

d_gene: -
abundance: -
v_gene: TRBV19
j_gene: TRBJ1-2
CDR3aa: CARISRCGYTF
CDR3nt: TGTGCCAGGATCTCTCGGTGTGGCTACACCTTC

d_gene: TRBD2
abundance: -
v_gene: TRBV27
j_gene: TRBJ2-7
CDR3aa: CASSPVAGGTYEQYF
CDR3nt: TGTGCCAGCAGTCCAGTAGCGGGAGGGACCTACGAGCAGTACTTC

d_gene: TRBD2
abundance: -
v_gene: TRBV6-5
j_gene: TRBJ2-1
CDR3aa: CASSYSSGGPQNEQFF
CDR3nt: TGTGCCAGCAGTTACTCTTCGGGAGGGCCCCAGAATGAGCAGTTCTTC

d_gene: TRBD1
abundance: -
v_gene: TRBV15
j_gene: TRBJ2-5
CDR3aa: CATSRTLDRVETQYF
CDR3nt: TGTGCCACCAGCAGAACACTGGACAGGGTAGAGACCCAGTACTTC

d_gene: -
abundance: -
v_gene: TRBV5-1
j_gene: TRBJ2-3
CDR3aa: CASSSGYTDTQYF
CDR3nt: TGCGCCAGCAGTAGCGGATACACAGATACGCAGTATTTT

d_gene: TRBD2
abundance: -
v_gene: TRBV24-1
j_gene: TRBJ2-1
CDR3aa: CATETGTSGYNEQFF
CDR3nt: TGTGCCACCGAGACCGGGACTAGCGGGTACAATGAGCAGTTCTTC

d_gene: -
abundance: -
v_gene: TRBV11-3
j_gene: TRBJ2-2
CDR3aa: CASSPTGTGELFF
CDR3nt: TGTGCCAGCAGCCCCACAGGGACCGGGGAGCTGTTTTTT

d_gene: -
abundance: -
v_gene: TRBV7-3
j_gene: TRBJ1-6
CDR3aa: CASSSNQDSPLHF
CDR3nt: TGTGCCAGCAGCTCTAACCAAGATTCACCCCTCCACTTT

d_gene: -
abundance: -
v_gene: TRBV6-6
j_gene: TRBJ2-5
CDR3aa: CASTPRGTETQYF
CDR3nt: TGTGCCAGCACCCCAAGGGGGACAGAGACCCAGTACTTC

d_gene: TRBD1
abundance: -
v_gene: TRBV27
j_gene: TRBJ2-7
CDR3aa: CASSLWTGAYEQYF
CDR3nt: TGTGCCAGCAGTTTATGGACAGGGGCCTACGAGCAGTACTTC

d_gene: TRBD2
abundance: -
v_gene: TRBV6-2/TRBV6-3
j_gene: TRBJ2-1
CDR3aa: CASSYGGVAGAYNEQFF
CDR3nt: TGTGCCAGCAGTTACGGCGGGGTAGCGGGAGCCTACAATGAGCAGTTCTTC

d_gene: TRBD2
abundance: -
v_gene: TRBV13
j_gene: TRBJ2-3
CDR3aa: CASSPPGSSGSVGTDTQYF
CDR3nt: TGTGCCAGCAGCCCCCCTGGAAGTAGCGGGAGCGTGGGCACAGATACGCAGTATTTT

d_gene: -
abundance: -
v_gene: TRBV28
j_gene: TRBJ1-5
CDR3aa: CATCVNSNQPQHF
CDR3nt: TGTGCCACTTGCGTGAATAGCAATCAGCCCCAGCATTTT

d_gene: TRBD1
abundance: -
v_gene: TRBV11-2
j_gene: TRBJ1-6
CDR3aa: CASSSPRGQERRSPLHF
CDR3nt: TGTGCCAGCAGCTCTCCCCGGGGACAGGAGAGACGGTCACCCCTCCACTTT

d_gene: -
abundance: -
v_gene: TRBV25-1
j_gene: TRBJ1-1
CDR3aa: CASSAKGGVEAFF
CDR3nt: TGTGCCAGCAGTGCTAAAGGAGGGGTTGAAGCTTTCTTT

d_gene: TRBD1
abundance: few
v_gene: TRBV28
j_gene: TRBJ1-5
CDR3aa: CASRKPQGARQPQHF
CDR3nt: TGTGCCAGCAGAAAGCCTCAGGGGGCGAGGCAGCCCCAGCATTTT

d_gene: -
abundance: -
v_gene: TRBV11-2
j_gene: TRBJ1-3
CDR3aa: CASKRASLGNTIYF
CDR3nt: TGTGCCAGCAAGAGGGCCTCTCTTGGAAACACCATATATTTT

d_gene: -
abundance: once
v_gene: TRBV7-2
j_gene: TRBJ1-5
CDR3aa: CASSLGQGNQPQHF
CDR3nt: TGTGCCAGCAGCTTAGGACAGGGCAATCAGCCCCAGCATTTT

d_gene: -
abundance: -
v_gene: TRBV5-1
j_gene: TRBJ1-3
CDR3aa: CASSWGQSSGNTIYF
CDR3nt: TGCGCCAGCAGCTGGGGACAAAGCTCTGGAAACACCATATATTTT

d_gene: TRBD1
abundance: -
v_gene: TRBV7-2
j_gene: TRBJ1-1
CDR3aa: CASSPTPQGAFSEAFF
CDR3nt: TGTGCCAGCAGCCCAACCCCACAGGGGGCATTTTCTGAAGCTTTCTTT

d_gene: TRBD2
abundance: once
v_gene: TRBV28
j_gene: TRBJ2-5
CDR3aa: CASSYPFRLATSYQETQYF
CDR3nt: TGTGCCAGCAGTTACCCCTTTAGACTAGCTACATCGTACCAAGAGACCCAGTACTTC

d_gene: -
abundance: once
v_gene: TRBV7-8
j_gene: TRBJ2-3
CDR3aa: CASSIAGRTADTQYF
CDR3nt: TGTGCCAGCAGCATCGCGGGGAGAACCGCAGATACGCAGTATTTT

d_gene: -
abundance: -
v_gene: TRBV15
j_gene: TRBJ1-2
CDR3aa: CATSRDLGGSGGYTF
CDR3nt: TGTGCCACCAGCAGAGATCTAGGAGGATCGGGAGGCTACACCTTC

d_gene: TRBD2
abundance: -
v_gene: TRBV9
j_gene: TRBJ2-3
CDR3aa: CASSVGATSGSTDTQYF
CDR3nt: TGTGCCAGCAGCGTAGGGGCGACTAGCGGTAGCACAGATACGCAGTATTTT

d_gene: -
abundance: -
v_gene: TRBV7-2
j_gene: TRBJ2-7
CDR3aa: CASSPSADTYEQYF
CDR3nt: TGTGCCAGCAGCCCCTCAGCGGATACCTACGAGCAGTACTTC

d_gene: TRBD2
abundance: -
v_gene: TRBV5-1
j_gene: TRBJ2-1
CDR3aa: CASSLVAGGPKEQFF
CDR3nt: TGCGCCAGCAGCTTGGTAGCGGGAGGGCCAAAAGAGCAGTTCTTC

d_gene: -
abundance: once
v_gene: TRBV2
j_gene: TRBJ1-1
CDR3aa: CASSEAPQFEAFF
CDR3nt: TGTGCCAGCAGTGAAGCCCCGCAGTTTGAAGCTTTCTTT

d_gene: -
abundance: -
v_gene: TRBV6-5
j_gene: TRBJ1-1
CDR3aa: CATSGQGYLNTEAFF
CDR3nt: TGTGCCACCTCAGGGCAGGGATATTTGAACACTGAAGCTTTCTTT

d_gene: -
abundance: once
v_gene: TRBV6-2/TRBV6-3
j_gene: TRBJ2-5
CDR3aa: CASSYSPDSPLETQYF
CDR3nt: TGTGCCAGCAGTTACTCCCCGGACAGCCCGTTGGAGACCCAGTACTTC

d_gene: TRBD1
abundance: -
v_gene: TRBV9
j_gene: TRBJ2-3
CDR3aa: CASSVEGATDTQYF
CDR3nt: TGTGCCAGCAGCGTAGAGGGGGCCACAGATACGCAGTATTTT

d_gene: -
abundance: -
v_gene: TRBV28
j_gene: TRBJ1-2
CDR3aa: CASSQLQGNYGYTF
CDR3nt: TGTGCCAGCAGCCAACTACAGGGCAACTATGGCTACACCTTC

d_gene: -
abundance: -
v_gene: TRBV3-1/TRBV3-2
j_gene: TRBJ2-1
CDR3aa: CASSPAYGDEQFF
CDR3nt: TGTGCCAGCAGCCCCGCTTACGGGGATGAGCAGTTCTTC

d_gene: -
abundance: -
v_gene: TRBV7-2
j_gene: TRBJ1-4
CDR3aa: CASSFQGGNEKLFF
CDR3nt: TGTGCCAGCAGCTTTCAGGGCGGCAATGAAAAACTGTTTTTT

d_gene: -
abundance: -
v_gene: TRBV4-2
j_gene: TRBJ2-3
CDR3aa: CASSQEGEQSTDTQYF
CDR3nt: TGTGCCAGCAGCCAAGAAGGGGAACAAAGCACAGATACGCAGTATTTT

d_gene: -
abundance: -
v_gene: TRBV7-2
j_gene: TRBJ2-7
CDR3aa: CASSSDILNRYEQYF
CDR3nt: TGTGCCAGCAGCTCTGACATACTGAACCGTTACGAGCAGTACTTC

d_gene: -
abundance: -
v_gene: TRBV4-1
j_gene: TRBJ1-3
CDR3aa: CASSQGGHQTSSGNTIYF
CDR3nt: TGCGCCAGCAGCCAAGGAGGACATCAGACGAGCTCTGGAAACACCATATATTTT

d_gene: -
abundance: -
v_gene: TRBV7-8
j_gene: TRBJ2-5
CDR3aa: CASSRGSRGRETQYF
CDR3nt: TGTGCCAGCAGCCGAGGGTCGCGGGGACGAGAGACCCAGTACTTC

d_gene: -
abundance: -
v_gene: TRBV7-2
j_gene: TRBJ2-3
CDR3aa: CASSLIRWGAGTDTQYF
CDR3nt: TGTGCCAGCAGCTTAATTCGGTGGGGCGCGGGCACAGATACGCAGTATTTT

d_gene: -
abundance: -
v_gene: TRBV20-1
j_gene: TRBJ1-2
CDR3aa: CSASQTGGYTF
CDR3nt: TGCAGTGCTAGCCAGACAGGCGGCTACACCTTC

d_gene: -
abundance: -
v_gene: TRBV4-2
j_gene: TRBJ1-1
CDR3aa: CASTVRGMNTEAFF
CDR3nt: TGTGCCAGCACGGTTCGAGGAATGAACACTGAAGCTTTCTTT

d_gene: TRBD2
abundance: -
v_gene: TRBV6-2/TRBV6-3
j_gene: TRBJ2-1
CDR3aa: CASSSASGSGEQFF
CDR3nt: TGTGCCAGCAGTTCGGCTAGCGGGAGTGGGGAGCAGTTCTTC

d_gene: TRBD1
abundance: -
v_gene: TRBV7-2
j_gene: TRBJ2-7
CDR3aa: CASSLVRDRVGEQYF
CDR3nt: TGTGCCAGCAGCTTAGTCCGGGACAGGGTCGGTGAGCAGTACTTC

d_gene: -
abundance: -
v_gene: TRBV3-1/TRBV3-2
j_gene: TRBJ1-2
CDR3aa: CASSHPGEANYGYTF
CDR3nt: TGTGCCAGCAGCCACCCGGGAGAGGCTAACTATGGCTACACCTTC

d_gene: TRBD1
abundance: -
v_gene: TRBV27
j_gene: TRBJ1-5
CDR3aa: CASSWTGLGNQPQHF
CDR3nt: TGTGCCAGCAGTTGGACAGGGTTGGGCAATCAGCCCCAGCATTTT

d_gene: -
abundance: -
v_gene: TRBV9
j_gene: TRBJ2-4
CDR3aa: CASSPPEAPYIQYF
CDR3nt: TGTGCCAGCAGCCCTCCTGAAGCCCCCTACATTCAGTACTTC